The clone carrying this TCR beta chain was seen a few times. Antigen specificity is unknown. The V and J ends lost 3 bases and 0 bases respectively, with 17 bases between them. Germline CDR1 MNHEY, CDR2 SVGAGI. CDR3 length: 18 residues. Primed by a sample-barcoded 5' primer and a J-beta primer mix, a second PCR proceeded for about 6 to 12 cycles. No fewer than 3 million CDR3-containing paired-end reads came from each sample. TCRdb redid the calling of the 5' RACE reads with MiXCR, one entry per CDR3 protein. The table records roughly 1.5 million distinct CDR3 sequences, less than 45% of them present only once. These data originate in a study of blood T cells in healthy people across ages. Study outcomes and limitations: TCR beta diversity tracked closely with naive T cell percentage.

Researchers report isolating at least 6 million PBMCs per sample. Source material: blood. The source is a woman aged 18 to 35 in good health. The chain employs TRBV6-5 and TRBJ2-2; D may be TRBD2 (6 bases). The CDR3 spells CASSYSLRPGANTGELFF. Here the CDR3 DNA reads TGTGCCAGCAGTTATTCCCTTAGGCCGGGGGCGAACACCGGGGAGCTGTTTTTT.